This T cell receptor beta chain stems from a study of T cell repertoires in cytomegalovirus infection. About the study: TCR beta signatures that were public indicated CMV infection and matching HLA type.

General observations from the study: The ex vivo response was dominated by HLA-C-restricted CMV-specific TCR beta clonotypes. Identification of carriers of CMV plus the relevant HLA was achieved through cumulative public TCR beta family frequency.

Germline-derived CDR1 and CDR2 are DFQATT and SNEGSKA (reference sequence). This CDR3 is built from 17 residues. V was clipped by 5 bases and J by 0 bases; unmatched bases: 10. TCRdb independently ran MiXCR on the reads; one entry per CDR3 protein. The data show some 300,000 distinct CDR3 sequences, with about 8.8% seen just once and less than 3% held by the top ten. This clonotype was recorded many times. Its cognate antigen is unknown. This clonotype was obtained from a human donor in good health (CMV status not recorded). Some clones in this sample may be carry-over from other donors' samples. V is TRBV20-1 and J is TRBJ1-2, with 12 bases fitting TRBD1. The source material was PBMCs. The CDR3 is CSAGAGTGGLANYGYTF. As DNA, the CDR3 is TGCAGTGCTGGGGCCGGGACAGGGGGCTTGGCTAACTATGGCTACACCTTC.